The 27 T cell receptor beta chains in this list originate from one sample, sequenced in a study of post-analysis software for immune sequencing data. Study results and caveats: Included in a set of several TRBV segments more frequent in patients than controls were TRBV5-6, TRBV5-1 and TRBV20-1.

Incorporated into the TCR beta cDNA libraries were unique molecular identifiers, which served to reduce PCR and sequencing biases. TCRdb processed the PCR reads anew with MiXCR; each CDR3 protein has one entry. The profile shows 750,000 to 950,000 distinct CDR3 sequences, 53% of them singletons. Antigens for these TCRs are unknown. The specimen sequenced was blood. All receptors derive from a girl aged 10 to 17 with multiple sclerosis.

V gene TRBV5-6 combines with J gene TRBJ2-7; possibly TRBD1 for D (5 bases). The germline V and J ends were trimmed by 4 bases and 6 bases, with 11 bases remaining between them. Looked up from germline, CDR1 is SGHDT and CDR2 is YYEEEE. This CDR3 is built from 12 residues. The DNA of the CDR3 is TGTGCCAGCAGCGGCCCCAGGGTCGAGCAGTACTTC. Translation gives CASSGPRVEQYF. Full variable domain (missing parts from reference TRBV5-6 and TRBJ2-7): DAGVTQSPTHLIKTRGQQVTLRCSPKSGHDTVSWYQQALGQGPQFIFQYYEEEERQRGNFPDRFSGHQFPNYSSELNVNALLLGDSALYLCASSGPRVEQYFGPGTRLTVT.

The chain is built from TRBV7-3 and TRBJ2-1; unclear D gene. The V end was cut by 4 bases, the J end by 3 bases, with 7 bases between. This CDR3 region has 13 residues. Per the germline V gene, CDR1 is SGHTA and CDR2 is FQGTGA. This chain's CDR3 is CASSSAVYNEQFF. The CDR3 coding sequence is TGTGCCAGCAGCTCCGCCGTCTACAATGAGCAGTTCTTC.

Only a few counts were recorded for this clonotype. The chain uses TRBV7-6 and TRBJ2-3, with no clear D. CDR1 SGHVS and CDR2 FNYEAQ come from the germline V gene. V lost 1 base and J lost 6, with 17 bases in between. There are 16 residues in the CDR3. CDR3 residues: CASSLVGRAPGDTQYF. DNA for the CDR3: TGTGCCAGCAGCTTAGTAGGGCGCGCCCCCGGGGATACGCAGTATTTT.

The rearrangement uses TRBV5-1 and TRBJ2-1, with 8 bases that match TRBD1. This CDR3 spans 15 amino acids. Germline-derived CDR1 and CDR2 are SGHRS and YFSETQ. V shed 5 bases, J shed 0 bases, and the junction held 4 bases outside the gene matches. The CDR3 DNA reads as TGCGCCAGCAGTTTTACAGGGGGCTCCTACAATGAGCAGTTCTTC. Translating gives CASSFTGGSYNEQFF.

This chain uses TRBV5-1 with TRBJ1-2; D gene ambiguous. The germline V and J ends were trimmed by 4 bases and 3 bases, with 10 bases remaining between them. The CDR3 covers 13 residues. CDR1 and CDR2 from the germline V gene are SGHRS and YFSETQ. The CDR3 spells CASSTGNDYGYTF. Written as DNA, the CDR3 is TGCGCCAGCAGCACGGGTAATGACTATGGCTACACCTTC.

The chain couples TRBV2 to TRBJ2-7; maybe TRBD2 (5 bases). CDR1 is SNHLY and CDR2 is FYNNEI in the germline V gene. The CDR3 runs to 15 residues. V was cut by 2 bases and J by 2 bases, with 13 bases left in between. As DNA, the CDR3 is TGTGCCAGCAGTGAAATGGGAGCCCGTCCCTACGAGCAGTACTTC. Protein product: CASSEMGARPYEQYF. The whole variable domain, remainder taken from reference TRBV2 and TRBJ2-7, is EPEVTQTPSHQVTQMGQEVILRCVPISNHLYFYWYRQILGQKVEFLVSFYNNEISEKSEIFDDQFSVERPDGSNFTLKIRSTKLEDSAMYFCASSEMGARPYEQYFGPGTRLTVT.

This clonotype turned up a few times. CDR3 in DNA: TGCGCCAGCAGCTTCGACAGGCCACACACAGATACGCAGTATTTT. This sequence encodes CASSFDRPHTDTQYF. The J gene is TRBJ2-3, the V gene TRBV4-1, with D tentatively TRBD1 (6 bases). V lost 5 bases to trimming and J lost 2 bases, with 14 bases between them. The CDR3 has 15 amino acids. Germline CDR1 MGHRA, CDR2 YSYEKL.

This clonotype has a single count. CDR3 sequence: CASSQDLTGDYGYTF. The CDR3 DNA reads as TGTGCCAGCAGCCAAGATCTGACAGGGGACTATGGCTACACCTTC. V usage is TRBV14 and J usage is TRBJ1-2; 8 nucleotides line up with TRBD1. Germline V gene data show CDR1 as SGHDN and CDR2 as FVKESK. The V segment lost 0 bases and the J segment 3 bases; nucleotides outside the gene matches: 3. This CDR3 contains 15 residues.

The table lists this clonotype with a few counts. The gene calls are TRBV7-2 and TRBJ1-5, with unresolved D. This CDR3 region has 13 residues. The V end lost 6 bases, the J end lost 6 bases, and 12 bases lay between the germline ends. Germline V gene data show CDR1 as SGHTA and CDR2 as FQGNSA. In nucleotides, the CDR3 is TGTGCCAGCAGAAAATCCGTGGGTCAGCCCCAGCATTTT. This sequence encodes CASRKSVGQPQHF.

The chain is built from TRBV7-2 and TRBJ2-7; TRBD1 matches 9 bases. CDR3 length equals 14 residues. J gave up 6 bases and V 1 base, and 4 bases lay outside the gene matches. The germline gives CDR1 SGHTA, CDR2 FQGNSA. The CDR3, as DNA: TGTGCCAGCAGCTTAGGGGTACAGGGGGCCGAGCAGTACTTC. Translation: CASSLGVQGAEQYF.

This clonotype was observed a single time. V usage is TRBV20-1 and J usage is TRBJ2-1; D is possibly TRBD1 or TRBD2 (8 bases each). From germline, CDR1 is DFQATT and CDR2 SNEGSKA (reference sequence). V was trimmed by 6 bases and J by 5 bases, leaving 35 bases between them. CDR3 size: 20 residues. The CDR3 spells CSAVAPWRGEVGDRHNEQFF. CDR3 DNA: TGCAGTGCCGTTGCCCCCTGGCGGGGGGAGGTAGGGGACAGGCACAATGAGCAGTTCTTC.

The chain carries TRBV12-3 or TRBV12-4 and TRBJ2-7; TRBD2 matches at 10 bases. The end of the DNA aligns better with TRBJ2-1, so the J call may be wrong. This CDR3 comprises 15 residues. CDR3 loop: CASSLVQRGGNEQFF. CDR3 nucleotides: TGTGCCAGCAGTTTGGTCCAGCGGGGGGGGAATGAGCAGTTCTTC.

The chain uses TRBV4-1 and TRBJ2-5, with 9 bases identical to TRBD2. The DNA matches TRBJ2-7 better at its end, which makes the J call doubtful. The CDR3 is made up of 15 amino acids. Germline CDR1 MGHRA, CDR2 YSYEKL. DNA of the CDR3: TGCGCCAGCAGCCCATTAGCGGGAGTAAGAGGCGAGCAGTACTTC. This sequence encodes CASSPLAGVRGEQYF.

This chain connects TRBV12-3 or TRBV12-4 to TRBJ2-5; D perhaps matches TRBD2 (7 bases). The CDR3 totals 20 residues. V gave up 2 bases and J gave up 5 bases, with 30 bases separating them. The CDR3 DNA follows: TGTGCCAGCAGTTTAAGGCGTATCGGGGGGCGGTCACCCCGGTGGGAGACCCAGTACTTC. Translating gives CASSLRRIGGRSPRWETQYF.

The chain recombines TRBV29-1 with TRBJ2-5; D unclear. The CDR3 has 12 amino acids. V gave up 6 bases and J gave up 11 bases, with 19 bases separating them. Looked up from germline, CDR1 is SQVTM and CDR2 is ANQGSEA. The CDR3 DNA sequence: TGCAGCGTGGGGTGGTCTTACAATGAGCAGTACTTC. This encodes CSVGWSYNEQYF.

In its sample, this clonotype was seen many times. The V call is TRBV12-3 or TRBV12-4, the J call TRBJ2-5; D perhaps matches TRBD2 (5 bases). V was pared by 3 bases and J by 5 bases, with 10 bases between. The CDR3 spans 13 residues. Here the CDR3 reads CASSFGSAETQYF. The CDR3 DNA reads TGTGCCAGCAGTTTTGGTAGCGCGGAGACCCAGTACTTC.

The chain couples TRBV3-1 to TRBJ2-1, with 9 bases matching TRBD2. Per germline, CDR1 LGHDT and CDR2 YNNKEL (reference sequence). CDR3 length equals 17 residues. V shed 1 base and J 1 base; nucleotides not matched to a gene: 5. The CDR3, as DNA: TGTGCCAGCAGCCAAGTCCGTCTAGCGGGATCCTACAATGAGCAGTTCTTC. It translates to CASSQVRLAGSYNEQFF.

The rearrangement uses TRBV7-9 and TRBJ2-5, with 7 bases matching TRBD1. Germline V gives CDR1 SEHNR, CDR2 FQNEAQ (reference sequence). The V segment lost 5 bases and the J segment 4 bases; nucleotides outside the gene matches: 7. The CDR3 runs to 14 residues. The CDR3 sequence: CASSLRDSRETQYF. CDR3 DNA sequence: TGTGCCAGCAGCCTGAGGGACAGTCGAGAGACCCAGTACTTC. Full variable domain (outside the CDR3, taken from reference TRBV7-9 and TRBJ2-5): DTGVSQNPRHKITKRGQNVTFRCDPISEHNRLYWYRQTLGQGPEFLTYFQNEAQLEKSRLLSDRFSAERPKGSFSTLEIQRTEQGDSAMYLCASSLRDSRETQYFGPGTRLLVL.

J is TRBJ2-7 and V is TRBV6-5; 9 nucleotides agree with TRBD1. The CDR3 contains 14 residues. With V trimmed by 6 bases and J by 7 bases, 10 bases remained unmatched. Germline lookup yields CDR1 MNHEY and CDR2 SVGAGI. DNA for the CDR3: TGTGCCAGCAGAATGGACAGGGGAAGTGGGGAGCAGTACTTC. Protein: CASRMDRGSGEQYF.

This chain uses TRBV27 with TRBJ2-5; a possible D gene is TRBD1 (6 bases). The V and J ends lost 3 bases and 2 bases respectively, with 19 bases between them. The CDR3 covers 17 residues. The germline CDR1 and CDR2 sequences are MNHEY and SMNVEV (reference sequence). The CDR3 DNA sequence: TGTGCCAGCAGTTTCCCGCTCGGGGCAGGGACACAAGAGACCCAGTACTTC. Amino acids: CASSFPLGAGTQETQYF.

Here the CDR3 DNA reads TGTGCCAGCAGTTCGTACCTTTTTCGATACGAGCAGTACTTC. Protein product: CASSSYLFRYEQYF. V gene TRBV6-6 combines with J gene TRBJ2-7; no clear D gene. This CDR3 is 14 amino acids long. The germline CDR1 and CDR2 sequences are MNHNY and SVGAGI (reference sequence). Trimming shortened V by 4 bases and J by 4 bases, and 14 bases separated the two germline ends.

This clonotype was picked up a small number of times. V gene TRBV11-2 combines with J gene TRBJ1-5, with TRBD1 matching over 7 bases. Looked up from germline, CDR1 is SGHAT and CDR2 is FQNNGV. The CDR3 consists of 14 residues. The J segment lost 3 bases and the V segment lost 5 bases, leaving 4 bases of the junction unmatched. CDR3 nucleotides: TGTGCCAGCAGCCGGACAGGCTCCAATCAGCCCCAGCATTTT. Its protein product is CASSRTGSNQPQHF.

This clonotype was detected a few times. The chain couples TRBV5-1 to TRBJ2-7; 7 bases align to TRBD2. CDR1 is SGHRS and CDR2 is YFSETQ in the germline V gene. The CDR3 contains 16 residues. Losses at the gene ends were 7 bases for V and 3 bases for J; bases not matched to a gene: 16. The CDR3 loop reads CASYPEGEGLCYEQYF. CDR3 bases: TGCGCCAGCTATCCCGAAGGGGAGGGGTTATGCTACGAGCAGTACTTC.

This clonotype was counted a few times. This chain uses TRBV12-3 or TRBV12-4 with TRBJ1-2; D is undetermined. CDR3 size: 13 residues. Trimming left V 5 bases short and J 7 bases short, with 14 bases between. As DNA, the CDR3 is TGTGCCAGCAGTCCTCGACGGGTGGGTGGCTACACCTTC. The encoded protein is CASSPRRVGGYTF.

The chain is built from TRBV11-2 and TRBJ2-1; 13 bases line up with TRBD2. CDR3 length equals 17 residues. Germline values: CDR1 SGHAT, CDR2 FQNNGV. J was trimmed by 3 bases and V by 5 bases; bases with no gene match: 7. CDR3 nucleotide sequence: TGTGCCAGCAGCCACCGGACTAGCGGGGGTCACTACAATGAGCAGTTCTTC. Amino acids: CASSHRTSGGHYNEQFF.

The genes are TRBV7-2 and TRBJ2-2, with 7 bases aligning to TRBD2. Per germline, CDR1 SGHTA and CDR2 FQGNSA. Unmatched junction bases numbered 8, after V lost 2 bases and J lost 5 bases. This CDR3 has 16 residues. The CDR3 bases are TGTGCCAGCAGCTTACCGGGAGGTGGATATACCGGGGAGCTGTTTTTT. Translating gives CASSLPGGGYTGELFF.

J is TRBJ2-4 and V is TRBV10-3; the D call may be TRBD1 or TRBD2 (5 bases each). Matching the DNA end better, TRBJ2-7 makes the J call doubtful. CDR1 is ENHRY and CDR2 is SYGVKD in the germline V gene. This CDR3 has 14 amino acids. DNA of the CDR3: TGTGCCATCAGGCAGGACTCCCGAAGGGGCGAGCAGTACTTC. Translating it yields CAIRQDSRRGEQYF.